Described below is a single T cell receptor (beta chain) sequence and its context. No antigen is known for it. Assay: immunoSEQ multiplex PCR; the TCRdb copy retains only in-frame clones and omits some. This repertoire shows about 82,000 clones, about nine tenths found once; its top ten account for approximately 5.4%. CDR1 is LGHNT and CDR2 is FRNRAP in the germline V gene. CDR3 length: 16 residues. Trimming cost V 2 bases and J 15 bases, with 23 bases left between them. This sample was taken from a study of T cell responses to AZD1222 COVID-19 vaccine. General study points: Spike as a whole was targeted by vaccine-associated CD4 TCRs, dominant at 160-218 and 743-854. Unmutated variant regions are reportedly targeted by nearly half of spike-specific TCRs.

This sample comprised peripheral blood, obtained on day 0 of AZD1222 vaccination. The V call is TRBV12-5, the J call TRBJ1-6, with D possibly TRBD1 on 5 matching bases. The TCR sequence derives from an adult in good health. The CDR3 spells CASGLLVGQPTTLLHF. DNA of the CDR3: TGTGCTAGTGGTTTGTTGGTGGGGCAGCCCACGACGCTCCTCCACTTT.